Sequencing of this T cell receptor (beta chain) was carried out in a study of early T cells in non-severe SARS-CoV-2 infection. The V end was cut by 2 bases, the J end by 0 bases, with 7 bases between. This CDR3 contains 15 residues. The germline gives CDR1 MNHNY, CDR2 SVGAGI (reference sequence). TCRdb re-called the 5' RACE reads with MiXCR, one entry per CDR3 protein. Of 100,000 or so distinct CDR3 sequences in the sample, over 15% are singletons; the top ten hold 5.1%. This clonotype was detected only a few times. The chain is built from TRBV6-6 and TRBJ2-2; D is unclear. This receptor was taken from an adult who was a healthcare worker with PCR-confirmed SARS-CoV-2 infection or an uninfected control (not recorded which). The sequenced sample was whole blood, obtained at baseline. CDR3 in DNA: TGTGCCAGCAGTTACCGGTCGGCGAACACCGGGGAGCTGTTTTTT. This translates into CASSYRSANTGELFF.